This T cell receptor (beta chain) was observed in a study of T cells after posttransplantation cyclophosphamide. Study results and caveats: Donor-recipient repertoire similarity was low at 1-2 months, rising over year one.

V was cut by 5 bases and J by 9 bases, with 11 bases left in between. This CDR3 is 13 amino acids long. CDR1 is MNHNS, CDR2 SASEGT, per germline. Some clones are missing from TCRdb's copy, which holds only in-frame ones; the method was immunoSEQ multiplex PCR. The sample has about 7,300 clones; more than 90% are singletons. A word on this clone: Its antigen is not known.

Source material: CD4+ T cells sorted from blood. The chain joins TRBV6-1 to TRBJ1-6; D not certain. The sequence was collected from a woman between 50 and 59 years old in good health and a related stem cell transplant donor. The CDR3 loop is CASSLSIGSPLHF. In DNA, the CDR3 is TGTGCCAGCAGTTTAAGCATCGGTTCACCCCTCCACTTT.